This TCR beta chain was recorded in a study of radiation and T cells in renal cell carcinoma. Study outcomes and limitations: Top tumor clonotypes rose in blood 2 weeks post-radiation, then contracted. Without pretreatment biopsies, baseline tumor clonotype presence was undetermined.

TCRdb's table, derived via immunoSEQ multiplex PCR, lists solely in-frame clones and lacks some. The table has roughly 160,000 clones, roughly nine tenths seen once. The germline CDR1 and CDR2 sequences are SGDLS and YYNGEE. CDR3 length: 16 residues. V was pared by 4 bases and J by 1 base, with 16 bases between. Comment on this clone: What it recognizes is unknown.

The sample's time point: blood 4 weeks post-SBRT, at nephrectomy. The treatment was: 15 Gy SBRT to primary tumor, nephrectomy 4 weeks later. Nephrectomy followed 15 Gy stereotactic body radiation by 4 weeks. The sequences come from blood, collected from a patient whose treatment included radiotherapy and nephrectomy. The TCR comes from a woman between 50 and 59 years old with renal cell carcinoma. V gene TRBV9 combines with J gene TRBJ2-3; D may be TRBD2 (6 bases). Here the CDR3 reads CASSPGASDGTDTQYF. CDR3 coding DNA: TGTGCCAGCAGCCCTGGGGCTAGCGACGGCACAGATACGCAGTATTTT.